The 30 T cell receptor beta chains below all came from one sample that was sequenced in a study of blood T cell repertoires in COVID-19. The method was immunoSEQ multiplex PCR; TCRdb's version includes in-frame clones alone and lacks a portion of them. This sample has over 95,000 clones, with around 81% found just once. Sequencing input: peripheral blood. All receptors come from a human donor in a cohort sampled during active COVID-19.

The chain recombines TRBV28 with TRBJ1-5; no reliable D call. V lost 3 bases and J lost 4, with 10 bases in between. The CDR3 loop spans 14 amino acids. Germline V CDR1 and CDR2: MDHEN, SYDVKM. The CDR3 bases are TGTGCCAGCAGTTTTGGGCAGTTTAATCAGCCCCAGCATTTT. It translates to CASSFGQFNQPQHF.

The chain combines TRBV4-2 with TRBJ1-2; 7 nucleotides agree with TRBD1. Germline V gives CDR1 LGHNA, CDR2 YNFKEQ. V dropped 1 base and J dropped 4; count of bases not matched to a gene: 6. CDR3 length: 15 amino acids. The CDR3 loop is CASSQAPGQTYGYTF. The DNA for the CDR3 is TGTGCCAGCAGCCAAGCCCCGGGACAGACCTATGGCTACACCTTC.

Comments on this clone: Its ends do not fully match the called genes, so a read error is possible. This chain uses TRBV6-6 with TRBJ1-2, with TRBD1 as a possible D gene (6 bases). This CDR3 region has 15 residues. Germline V gene data show CDR1 as MNHNY and CDR2 as SVGAGI (reference sequence). CDR3 residues: CASSDSRGQNYGYTF. CDR3 nucleotides: TGTGCCAGCAGTGACTCGCGTGGACAGAATTATGGCTACACCTTC.

This clone was observed a handful of times. The genes are TRBV7-3 and TRBJ2-7; TRBD2 is a possible D gene (5 bases). Per the germline V gene, CDR1 is SGHTA and CDR2 is FQGTGA. This CDR3 spans 15 amino acids. The V and J ends lost 0 bases and 4 bases respectively, with 13 bases between them. The CDR3 loop reads CASSLTPGSGYEQYF. As DNA, the CDR3 is TGTGCCAGCAGCTTAACTCCGGGATCTGGGTACGAGCAGTACTTC.

This chain uses TRBV30 with TRBJ2-1; weak D call: TRBD1 (6 bases). With 3 bases removed from V and 4 bases from J, the gap between germline ends came to 7 bases. Germline CDR1 GTSNPN, CDR2 SVGIG (reference sequence). This CDR3 spans 12 amino acids. The CDR3 protein is CAWSQGYNEQFF. The CDR3 DNA is TGTGCCTGGAGCCAGGGGTACAATGAGCAGTTCTTC.

The V and J genes are TRBV18 and TRBJ2-7; the match to TRBD1 covers 9 bases. The CDR3 is 13 residues long. J lost 7 bases, V lost 4 bases, and 5 bases had no gene match. Germline lookup yields CDR1 KGHSH and CDR2 LQKENI. This chain's CDR3 is CASSLGQGWEQYF. Here the CDR3 DNA reads TGTGCCAGCTCACTTGGACAGGGGTGGGAGCAGTACTTC.

This chain uses TRBV24-1 with TRBJ2-5; 9 nucleotides align to TRBD2. The CDR3 covers 22 residues. Trimming took 5 bases from V and 4 from J; bases not matched to a gene: 28. Germline V gene sequence: CDR1 KGHDR, CDR2 SFDVKD. CDR3 bases: TGTGCCACCAGTGTGAGTACCTACCGCCGCGGCGGGAGGGCTCACCGAAGAGAGACCCAGTACTTC. It encodes CATSVSTYRRGGRAHRRETQYF.

J is TRBJ2-7 and V is TRBV19; possibly TRBD2 for D (6 bases). Trimming cost V 1 base and J 3 bases, with 13 bases left between them. CDR1 LNHDA and CDR2 SQIVND come from the germline V gene (reference sequence). The CDR3 totals 15 residues. The CDR3 loop is CASSIVGGSFYEQYF. For the CDR3, the DNA is TGTGCCAGTAGTATAGTGGGAGGCAGTTTCTACGAGCAGTACTTC.

V usage is TRBV9 and J usage is TRBJ2-1; maybe TRBD2 (5 bases). V was cut by 1 base and J by 7 bases, with 6 bases left in between. The CDR3 length is 12 residues. Germline assignment: CDR1 SGDLS and CDR2 YYNGEE. The CDR3 is CASSVSGNEQFF. CDR3 coding DNA: TGTGCCAGCAGCGTATCGGGGAATGAGCAGTTCTTC.

The chain recombines TRBV4-3 with TRBJ1-2; 7 bases agree with TRBD1. Germline trimming cut 0 bases from V and 6 bases from J; bases unmatched to any gene: 7. CDR3 length: 15 amino acids. The germline V gene encodes CDR1 LGHNA and CDR2 YSLEER. CDR3 nucleotides: TGCGCCAGCAGCCAAGACCCAGGGGGACTGAATGGCTACACCTTC. Protein sequence: CASSQDPGGLNGYTF.

The chain combines TRBV11-2 with TRBJ2-3; 10 bases map to TRBD2. V shed 3 bases, J shed 3 bases, and the junction held 12 bases outside the gene matches. The CDR3 is made up of 18 amino acids. Germline V gene data show CDR1 as SGHAT and CDR2 as FQNNGV. The CDR3 reads CASSFRPLAGGWTDTQYF. The CDR3 DNA follows: TGTGCCAGCAGCTTCCGCCCCTTAGCGGGGGGATGGACAGATACGCAGTATTTT.

The genes are TRBV28 and TRBJ2-4; D is possibly TRBD1 (6 bases). The CDR3 contains 13 residues. V lost 4 bases, J lost 4 bases, and 8 bases lay in between. Germline assignment: CDR1 MDHEN and CDR2 SYDVKM. CDR3 sequence (DNA): TGTGCCAGCAGTTCAGGGGCGAAAAACATTCAGTACTTC. Its protein product is CASSSGAKNIQYF.

This clone has only a few counts. The V call is TRBV13, the J call TRBJ2-7; the D is unclear. This CDR3 contains 12 residues. Germline loops: CDR1 PRHDT, CDR2 FYEKMQ (reference sequence). Deletions cut 5 bases from V and 0 bases from J, with 5 bases between. CDR3 residues: CASSGSSYEQYF. The CDR3, as DNA: TGTGCCAGCAGCGGTAGCTCCTACGAGCAGTACTTC.

The chain joins TRBV4-3 to TRBJ2-3, with TRBD2 matching 15 bases. Germline loops: CDR1 LGHNA, CDR2 YSLEER. There are 17 residues in the CDR3. V dropped 0 bases and J dropped 4; count of bases not matched to a gene: 2. This CDR3 reads CASSQDRTSGGADTQYF. CDR3 nucleotides: TGCGCCAGCAGCCAAGATAGGACTAGCGGGGGGGCAGATACGCAGTATTTT.

The rearrangement links TRBV4-1 to TRBJ1-2, with 7 positions matching TRBD1. Germline-derived CDR1 and CDR2 are MGHRA and YSYEKL. V trimming: 4 bases; J trimming: 4 bases; junction bases outside the gene matches: 12. The CDR3 sequence is 16 residues long. The CDR3 bases are TGCGCCAGCAGCCTTTATAGACAGGGAGGTTCCTATGGCTACACCTTC. Protein: CASSLYRQGGSYGYTF.

The V gene is TRBV19, the J gene TRBJ1-5, with 8 bases lining up with TRBD1. Looked up from germline, CDR1 is LNHDA and CDR2 is SQIVND (reference sequence). Unmatched junction bases numbered 7, after V lost 3 bases and J lost 3 bases. The length of the CDR3 is 16 residues. This CDR3 reads CASSMGDRGSNQPQHF. The CDR3 DNA sequence: TGTGCCAGTAGTATGGGTGACAGGGGCTCCAATCAGCCCCAGCATTTT.

This chain joins TRBV5-3 and TRBJ2-7; D is ambiguous. TRBV5-3 is an ORF, with its function uncertain. The CDR3 runs 14 residues. V lost 4 bases and J lost 0, with 11 bases in between. The CDR3, as DNA: TGTGCCAGAAGCCTGGGGTGGGCCTCCTACGAGCAGTACTTC. Amino acids: CARSLGWASYEQYF.

The chain is built from TRBV11-1 and TRBJ2-3; D perhaps matches TRBD1 (5 bases). The CDR3 length is 16 residues. The V end was cut by 3 bases, the J end by 1 base, with 14 bases between. Per germline, CDR1 SGHAT and CDR2 FQDESV (reference sequence). This CDR3 reads CASSFHEVQGTDTQYF. CDR3 DNA sequence: TGTGCCAGCAGCTTTCATGAGGTACAGGGCACAGATACGCAGTATTTT. Based on the CDR3 plus reference TRBV11-1 and TRBJ2-3, the full variable domain is EAEVAQSPRYKITEKSQAVAFWCDPISGHATLYWYRQILGQGPELLVQFQDESVVDDSQLPKDRFSAERLKGVDSTLKIQPAELGDSAMYLCASSFHEVQGTDTQYFGPGTRLTVL.

This clone appeared once. The V and J genes are TRBV19 and TRBJ2-7; the match to TRBD1 covers 10 bases. CDR1 is LNHDA and CDR2 is SQIVND in the germline V gene (reference sequence). This CDR3 region has 15 residues. The V and J ends lost 3 bases and 2 bases, in that order; junction bases with no gene match: 4. CDR3 residues: CASSIRTGGAYEQYF. In DNA, the CDR3 is TGTGCCAGTAGTATCCGGACAGGGGGAGCCTACGAGCAGTACTTC.

The chain couples TRBV6-6 to TRBJ1-1; no reliable D call. The V gene's germline CDR1 is MNHNY and CDR2 SVGAGI (reference sequence). This CDR3 contains 14 residues. Trimming stripped 6 bases from V and 1 base from J, with 12 bases between. CDR3 region: CASRTAGANTEAFF. The CDR3 region has the DNA TGTGCCAGCAGGACCGCGGGCGCGAACACTGAAGCTTTCTTT.

The chain carries TRBV19 and TRBJ2-3, with D perhaps TRBD1 (5 bases). Trimming shortened V by 3 bases and J by 6 bases, and 19 bases separated the two germline ends. Germline V gene sequence: CDR1 LNHDA, CDR2 SQIVND (reference sequence). The CDR3 has 16 amino acids. CDR3: CASSMGSPLGVDTQYF. Written as DNA, the CDR3 is TGTGCCAGTAGTATGGGCAGTCCTTTAGGGGTGGATACGCAGTATTTT.

DNA of the CDR3: TGCGCCAGCAGCCTAGGACTACTCCAAGAGACCCAGTACTTC. It specifies CASSLGLLQETQYF. This chain joins TRBV5-1 and TRBJ2-5; D possibly corresponds to TRBD2 (6 bases). The germline CDR1 and CDR2 sequences are SGHRS and YFSETQ. Between the trimmed V and J ends, which lost 4 bases and 1 base, there was a span of 11 bases. The CDR3 consists of 14 residues.

V gene TRBV15 combines with J gene TRBJ2-1, with a possible D match to TRBD1 (6 bases). Germline assignment: CDR1 LNHNV and CDR2 YYDKDF (reference sequence). The CDR3 extends over 17 amino acids. Trimming removed 0 bases from V and 3 bases from J, with 15 bases in between. CDR3 coding DNA: TGTGCCACCAGCAGAGATGCCCGACAGGATATCTACAATGAGCAGTTCTTC. It yields the protein CATSRDARQDIYNEQFF.

The V and J genes are TRBV5-1 and TRBJ1-1, with D hard to call. V was pared by 3 bases and J by 4 bases, with 16 bases between. The length of the CDR3 is 15 residues. Germline CDR1 reads SGHRS; CDR2 reads YFSETQ. The CDR3: CASSSEAPGRTEAFF. In DNA form, the CDR3 reads TGCGCCAGCAGCTCGGAGGCACCCGGACGCACTGAAGCTTTCTTT.

As concerns this clone: Other nucleotide sequences in the sample specify the same CDR3. This sequence joins TRBV29-1 and TRBJ2-1; tentatively, D is TRBD2 (7 bases). Germline lookup yields CDR1 SQVTM and CDR2 ANQGSEA. Trimming left V 7 bases short and J 0 bases short, with 16 bases between. The CDR3 consists of 15 residues. CDR3 amino acids: CSGRGGGHSYNEQFF. The CDR3, as DNA: TGCAGCGGCCGAGGGGGGGGGCACTCCTACAATGAGCAGTTCTTC.

The chain employs TRBV7-8 and TRBJ2-5; tentative D call: TRBD1 (6 bases). V gave up 5 bases and J gave up 5 bases, with 21 bases separating them. CDR1 SGHVS and CDR2 FQNEAQ come from the germline V gene. CDR3 length: 16 residues. The CDR3 DNA follows: TGTGCCAGCAGCCAGGGGCAGGGGCGTATGGGGGAGACCCAGTACTTC. It encodes CASSQGQGRMGETQYF.

The chain employs TRBV2 and TRBJ1-3; D may be TRBD1 (6 bases). V was cut by 1 base and J by 4 bases, with 8 bases left in between. Germline-derived CDR1 and CDR2 are SNHLY and FYNNEI. The CDR3 consists of 14 residues. CDR3 nucleotides: TGTGCCAGCAGTGAAGACAGGGCCGGAAACACCATATATTTT. Amino acid sequence: CASSEDRAGNTIYF.

The V call is TRBV7-2, the J call TRBJ2-5; 7 bases agree with TRBD1. The CDR3 is 14 residues long. CDR1 and CDR2 (germline): SGHTA, FQGNSA. The V gene end was trimmed by 6 bases and the J gene end by 2 bases; junction bases not matched to a gene: 6. The DNA of the CDR3 is TGTGCCAGCAGTTTAACGGGACAGCAAGAGACCCAGTACTTC. Protein sequence: CASSLTGQQETQYF.

CDR3 sequence reads: CASSLGTGVSYEQYF. CDR3 DNA sequence: TGTGCCAGCAGTCTAGGGACAGGGGTAAGCTACGAGCAGTACTTC. This chain links TRBV27 with TRBJ2-7; 10 bases are shared with TRBD1. From germline, CDR1 is MNHEY and CDR2 SMNVEV (reference sequence). This CDR3 spans 15 amino acids. V was clipped by 5 bases and J by 3 bases; unmatched bases: 7.

This clone was detected a few times. V gene TRBV11-2 combines with J gene TRBJ2-7; D may be TRBD2 (5 bases). Germline CDR1 reads SGHAT; CDR2 reads FQNNGV. The CDR3 length is 13 residues. Trimming pared 4 bases from V and 2 bases from J, leaving 9 bases between. The CDR3 nucleotides read TGTGCCAGCAGCTCGGACGGGACCTACGAGCAGTACTTC. It specifies CASSSDGTYEQYF.